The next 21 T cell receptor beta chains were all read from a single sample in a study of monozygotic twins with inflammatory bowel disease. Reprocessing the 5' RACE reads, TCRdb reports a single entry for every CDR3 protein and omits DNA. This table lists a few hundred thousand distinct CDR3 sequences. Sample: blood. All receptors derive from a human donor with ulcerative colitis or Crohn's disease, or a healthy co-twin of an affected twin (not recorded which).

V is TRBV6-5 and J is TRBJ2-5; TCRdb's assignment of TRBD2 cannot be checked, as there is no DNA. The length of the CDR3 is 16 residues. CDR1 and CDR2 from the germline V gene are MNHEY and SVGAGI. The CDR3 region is CASSYRPGLAGETQYF.

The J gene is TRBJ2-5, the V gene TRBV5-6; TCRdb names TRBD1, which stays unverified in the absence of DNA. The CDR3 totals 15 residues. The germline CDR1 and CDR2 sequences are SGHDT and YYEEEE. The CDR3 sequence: CASSADRFNQETQYF. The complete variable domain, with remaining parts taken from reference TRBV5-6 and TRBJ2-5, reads DAGVTQSPTHLIKTRGQQVTLRCSPKSGHDTVSWYQQALGQGPQFIFQYYEEEERQRGNFPDRFSGHQFPNYSSELNVNALLLGDSALYLCASSADRFNQETQYFGPGTRLLVL.

The CDR3 sequence is CSVESLRGVTQYF. The chain recombines TRBV29-1 with TRBJ2-3; no DNA is available, so the TRBD1 call from TCRdb remains unchecked. The CDR3 contains 13 residues. Looked up from germline, CDR1 is SQVTM and CDR2 is ANQGSEA.

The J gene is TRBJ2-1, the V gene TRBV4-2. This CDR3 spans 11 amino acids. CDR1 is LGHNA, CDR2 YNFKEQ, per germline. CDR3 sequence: CASSQYYEQFF.

The chain's CDR3 is CASSLVMDTQYF. This chain uses TRBV7-9 with TRBJ2-3. CDR3 length equals 12 residues. Per the germline V gene, CDR1 is SEHNR and CDR2 is FQNEAQ (reference sequence).

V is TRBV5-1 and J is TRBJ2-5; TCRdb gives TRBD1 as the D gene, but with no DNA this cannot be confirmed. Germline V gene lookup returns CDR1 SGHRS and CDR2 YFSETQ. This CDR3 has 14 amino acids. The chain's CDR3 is CASSPRGGGETQYF.

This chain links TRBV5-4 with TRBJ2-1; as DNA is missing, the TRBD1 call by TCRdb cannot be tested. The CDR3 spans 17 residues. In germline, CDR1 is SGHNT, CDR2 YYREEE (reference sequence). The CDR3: CASSPGGHLSSYNEQFF.

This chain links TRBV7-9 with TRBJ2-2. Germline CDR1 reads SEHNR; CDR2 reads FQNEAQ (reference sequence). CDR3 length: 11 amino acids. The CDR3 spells CASSLVEELFF.

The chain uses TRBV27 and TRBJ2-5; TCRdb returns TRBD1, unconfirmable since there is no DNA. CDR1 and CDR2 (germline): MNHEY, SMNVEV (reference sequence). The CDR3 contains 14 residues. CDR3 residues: CASSLRQGRETQYF.

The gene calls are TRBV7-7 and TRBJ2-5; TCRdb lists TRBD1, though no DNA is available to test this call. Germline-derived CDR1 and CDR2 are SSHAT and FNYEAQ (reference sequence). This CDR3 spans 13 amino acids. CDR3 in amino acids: CASSMGRSQTQYF. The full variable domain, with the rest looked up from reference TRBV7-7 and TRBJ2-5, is GAGVSQSPRYKVTKRGQDVTLRCDPISSHATLYWYQQALGQGPEFLTYFNYEAQPDKSGLPSDRFSAERPEGSISTLTIQRTEQRDSAMYRCASSMGRSQTQYFGPGTRLLVL.

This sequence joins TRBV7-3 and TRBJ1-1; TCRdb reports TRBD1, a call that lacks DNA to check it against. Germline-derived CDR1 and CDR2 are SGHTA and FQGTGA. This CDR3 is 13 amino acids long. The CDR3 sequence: CASSSGMNTEAFF.

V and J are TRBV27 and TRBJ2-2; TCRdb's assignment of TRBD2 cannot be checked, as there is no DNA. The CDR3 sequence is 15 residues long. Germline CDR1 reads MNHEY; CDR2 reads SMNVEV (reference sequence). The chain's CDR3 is CASSLSPGGHGELFF.

The CDR3 is CAWSVQGDEAFF. The chain recombines TRBV30 with TRBJ1-1; TCRdb's D call of TRBD1 is untestable without DNA. Germline V CDR1 and CDR2: GTSNPN, SVGIG (reference sequence). The length of the CDR3 is 12 residues.

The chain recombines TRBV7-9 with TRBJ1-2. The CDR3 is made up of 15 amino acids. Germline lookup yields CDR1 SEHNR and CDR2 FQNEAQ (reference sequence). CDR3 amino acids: CASNGMGGLLYGYTF.

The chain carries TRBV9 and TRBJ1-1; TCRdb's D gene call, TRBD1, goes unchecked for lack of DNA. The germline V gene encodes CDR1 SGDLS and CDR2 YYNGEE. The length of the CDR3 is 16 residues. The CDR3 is CASSASKTVLDTEAFF.

The CDR3 loop is CASSPLTPGRREYF. V and J are TRBV12-3 or TRBV12-4 and TRBJ2-7; TCRdb lists TRBD1, though no DNA is available to test this call. CDR3 size: 14 residues.

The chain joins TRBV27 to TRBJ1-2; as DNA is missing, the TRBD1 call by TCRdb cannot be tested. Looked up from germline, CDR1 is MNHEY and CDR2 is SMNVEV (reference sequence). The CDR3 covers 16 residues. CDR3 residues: CASSFFPTGGIQGYTF.

This CDR3 reads CASSPGDRVSHEQFF. This rearrangement joins TRBV28 to TRBJ2-1; TCRdb proposes TRBD1, but this gene call is untestable without DNA. This CDR3 has 15 amino acids. Looked up from germline, CDR1 is MDHEN and CDR2 is SYDVKM.

This CDR3 reads CASSLRGRFYGYTF. V and J are TRBV5-1 and TRBJ1-2; TCRdb names TRBD1, which stays unverified in the absence of DNA. This CDR3 contains 14 residues. Germline V gene sequence: CDR1 SGHRS, CDR2 YFSETQ.

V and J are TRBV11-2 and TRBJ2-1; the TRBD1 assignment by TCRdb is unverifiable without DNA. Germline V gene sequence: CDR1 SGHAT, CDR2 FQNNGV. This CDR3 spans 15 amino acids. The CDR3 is CASSLGTGNYNEQFF.

The CDR3 region is CASSQDSDGSEAFF. V gene TRBV4-3 combines with J gene TRBJ1-1. CDR3 length: 14 amino acids. Germline assignment: CDR1 LGHNA and CDR2 YSLEER.